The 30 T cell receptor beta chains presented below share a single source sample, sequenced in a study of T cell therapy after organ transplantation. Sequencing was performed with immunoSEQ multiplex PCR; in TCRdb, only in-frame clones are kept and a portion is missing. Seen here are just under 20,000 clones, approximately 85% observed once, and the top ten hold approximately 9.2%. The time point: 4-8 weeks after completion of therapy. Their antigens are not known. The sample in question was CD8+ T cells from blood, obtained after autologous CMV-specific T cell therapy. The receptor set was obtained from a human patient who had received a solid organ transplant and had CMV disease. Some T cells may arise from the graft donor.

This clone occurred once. CDR3 DNA sequence: TGTGCCAGTACAGGGACTAGTAGTCCGGAGACCCAGTACTTC. Protein: CASTGTSSPETQYF. The V call is TRBV2, the J call TRBJ2-5; TRBD2 aligns across 8 bases. The CDR3 sequence is 14 residues long. J lost 5 bases, V lost 9 bases, and 11 bases had no gene match. Germline values: CDR1 SNHLY, CDR2 FYNNEI.

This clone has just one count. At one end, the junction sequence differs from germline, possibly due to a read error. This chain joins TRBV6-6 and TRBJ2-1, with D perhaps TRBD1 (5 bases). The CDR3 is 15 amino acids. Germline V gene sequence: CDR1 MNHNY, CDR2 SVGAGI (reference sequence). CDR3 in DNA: TGTGCCAGCAGTTACGGTACCCTCAGGGAAAATGGGCAGTTCTTC. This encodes CASSYGTLRENGQFF.

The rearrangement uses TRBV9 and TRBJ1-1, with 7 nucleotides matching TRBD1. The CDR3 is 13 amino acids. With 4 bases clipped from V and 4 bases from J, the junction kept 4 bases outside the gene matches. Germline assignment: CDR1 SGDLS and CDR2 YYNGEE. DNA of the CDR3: TGTGCCAGCAGCATCGGACAGGTCACTGAAGCTTTCTTT. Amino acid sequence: CASSIGQVTEAFF.

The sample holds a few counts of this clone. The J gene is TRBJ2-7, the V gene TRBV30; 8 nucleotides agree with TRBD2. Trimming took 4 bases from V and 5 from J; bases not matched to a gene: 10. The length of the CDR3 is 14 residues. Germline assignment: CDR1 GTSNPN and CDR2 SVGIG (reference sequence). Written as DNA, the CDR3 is TGTGCCTGGACAGGGCGGGAGGAGCCTGACGAGCAGTACTTC. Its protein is CAWTGREEPDEQYF.

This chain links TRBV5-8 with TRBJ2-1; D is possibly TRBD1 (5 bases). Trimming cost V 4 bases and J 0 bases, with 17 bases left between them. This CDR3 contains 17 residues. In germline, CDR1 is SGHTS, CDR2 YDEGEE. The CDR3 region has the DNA TGTGCCAGCAGCCCGTCTTGGGGCCTGAGCTCCTACAATGAGCAGTTCTTC. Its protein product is CASSPSWGLSSYNEQFF.

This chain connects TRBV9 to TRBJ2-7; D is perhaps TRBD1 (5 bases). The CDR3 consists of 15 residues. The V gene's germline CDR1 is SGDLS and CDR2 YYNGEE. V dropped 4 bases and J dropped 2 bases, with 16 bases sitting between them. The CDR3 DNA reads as TGTGCCAGCAGCCCATATCTAGGGGCCACCTACGAGCAGTACTTC. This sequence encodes CASSPYLGATYEQYF.

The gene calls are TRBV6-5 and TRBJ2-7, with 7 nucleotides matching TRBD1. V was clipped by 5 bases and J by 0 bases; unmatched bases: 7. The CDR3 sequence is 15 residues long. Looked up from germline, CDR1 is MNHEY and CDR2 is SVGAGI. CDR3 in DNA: TGTGCCAGCAGTGGAGACCGGGACAGCTCCTACGAGCAGTACTTC. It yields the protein CASSGDRDSSYEQYF.

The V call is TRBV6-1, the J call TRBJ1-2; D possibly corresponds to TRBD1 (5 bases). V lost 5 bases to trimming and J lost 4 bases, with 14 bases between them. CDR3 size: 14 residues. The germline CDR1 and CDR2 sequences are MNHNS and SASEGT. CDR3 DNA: TGTGCCAGCAGTCCCTTGGGACCCTCCTATGGCTACACCTTC. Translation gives CASSPLGPSYGYTF.

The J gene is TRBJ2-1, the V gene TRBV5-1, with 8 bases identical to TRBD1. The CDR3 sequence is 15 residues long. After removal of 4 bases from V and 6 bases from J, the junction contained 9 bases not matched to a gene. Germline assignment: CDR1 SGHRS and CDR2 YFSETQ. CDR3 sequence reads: CASSAGQVLGNEQFF. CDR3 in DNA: TGCGCCAGCAGCGCGGGACAGGTTTTGGGCAATGAGCAGTTCTTC. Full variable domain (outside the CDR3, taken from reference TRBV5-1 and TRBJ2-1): KAGVTQTPRYLIKTRGQQVTLSCSPISGHRSVSWYQQTPGQGLQFLFEYFSETQRNKGNFPGRFSGRQFSNSRSEMNVSTLELGDSALYLCASSAGQVLGNEQFFGPGTRLTVL.

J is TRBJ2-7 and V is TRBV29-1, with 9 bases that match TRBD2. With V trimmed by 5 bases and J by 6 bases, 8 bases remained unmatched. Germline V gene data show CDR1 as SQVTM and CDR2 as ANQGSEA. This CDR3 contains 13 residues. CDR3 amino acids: CSVLGLASGEQYF. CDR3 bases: TGCAGCGTTCTCGGACTAGCGAGCGGCGAGCAGTACTTC.

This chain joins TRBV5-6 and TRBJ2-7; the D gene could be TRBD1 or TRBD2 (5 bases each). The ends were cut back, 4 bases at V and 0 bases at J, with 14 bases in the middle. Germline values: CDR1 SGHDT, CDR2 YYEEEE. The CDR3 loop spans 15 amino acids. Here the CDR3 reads CASSIPGRSSYEQYF. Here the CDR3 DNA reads TGTGCCAGCAGCATACCGGGACGAAGCTCCTACGAGCAGTACTTC. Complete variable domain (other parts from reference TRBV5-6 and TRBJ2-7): DAGVTQSPTHLIKTRGQQVTLRCSPKSGHDTVSWYQQALGQGPQFIFQYYEEEERQRGNFPDRFSGHQFPNYSSELNVNALLLGDSALYLCASSIPGRSSYEQYFGPGTRLTVT.

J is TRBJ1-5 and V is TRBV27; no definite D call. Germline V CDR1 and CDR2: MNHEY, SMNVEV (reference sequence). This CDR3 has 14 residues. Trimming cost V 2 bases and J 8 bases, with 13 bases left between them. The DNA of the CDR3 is TGTGCCAGCAGTTTAAGGTCGGGGAGGGAGCCCCAGCATTTT. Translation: CASSLRSGREPQHF.

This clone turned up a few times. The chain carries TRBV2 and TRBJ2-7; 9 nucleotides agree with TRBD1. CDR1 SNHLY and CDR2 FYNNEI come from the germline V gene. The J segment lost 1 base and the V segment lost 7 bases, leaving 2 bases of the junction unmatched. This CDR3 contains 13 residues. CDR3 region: CASIGTGSYEQYF. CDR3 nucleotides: TGTGCCAGCATCGGGACAGGGTCCTACGAGCAGTACTTC.

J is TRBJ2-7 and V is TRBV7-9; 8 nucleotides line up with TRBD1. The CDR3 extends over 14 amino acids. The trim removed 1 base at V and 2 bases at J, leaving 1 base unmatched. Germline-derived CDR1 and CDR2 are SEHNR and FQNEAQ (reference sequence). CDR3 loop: CASSLGRGPYEQYF. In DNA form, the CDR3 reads TGTGCCAGCAGCTTAGGCAGGGGGCCCTACGAGCAGTACTTC.

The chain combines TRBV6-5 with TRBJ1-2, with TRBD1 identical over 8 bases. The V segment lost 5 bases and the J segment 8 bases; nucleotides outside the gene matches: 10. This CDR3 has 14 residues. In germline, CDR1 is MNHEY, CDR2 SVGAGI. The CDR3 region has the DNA TGTGCCAGCAGTGCAGGGGGCGCATTGAAGGGCTACACCTTC. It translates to CASSAGGALKGYTF.

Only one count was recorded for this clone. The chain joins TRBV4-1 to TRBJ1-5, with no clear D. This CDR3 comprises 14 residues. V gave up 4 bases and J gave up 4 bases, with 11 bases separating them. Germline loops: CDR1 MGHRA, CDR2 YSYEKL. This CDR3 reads CASSLKEGNQPQHF. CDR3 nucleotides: TGCGCCAGCAGCCTAAAGGAGGGTAATCAGCCCCAGCATTTT.

CDR3 sequence: CASSQARVNTEAFF. The CDR3 DNA reads as TGCGCCAGCAGCCAAGCTCGGGTGAACACTGAAGCTTTCTTT. This rearrangement joins TRBV4-3 to TRBJ1-1; no reliable D call. V lost 1 base and J 0 bases, leaving 6 bases between the germline ends. This CDR3 has 14 amino acids. The germline V gene has CDR1 LGHNA and CDR2 YSLEER.

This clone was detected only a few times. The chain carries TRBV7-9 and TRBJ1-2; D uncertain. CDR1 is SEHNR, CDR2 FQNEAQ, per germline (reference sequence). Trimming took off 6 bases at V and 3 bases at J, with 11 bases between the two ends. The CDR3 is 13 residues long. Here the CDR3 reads CASRAALHYGYTF. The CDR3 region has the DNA TGTGCCAGCAGAGCCGCCCTCCACTATGGCTACACCTTC. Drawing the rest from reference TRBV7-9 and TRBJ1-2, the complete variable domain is DTGVSQNPRHKITKRGQNVTFRCDPISEHNRLYWYRQTLGQGPEFLTYFQNEAQLEKSRLLSDRFSAERPKGSFSTLEIQRTEQGDSAMYLCASRAALHYGYTFGSGTRLTVV.

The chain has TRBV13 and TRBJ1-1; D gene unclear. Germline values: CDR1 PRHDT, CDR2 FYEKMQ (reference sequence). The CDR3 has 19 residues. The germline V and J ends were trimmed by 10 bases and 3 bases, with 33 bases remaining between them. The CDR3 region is CAIPPMNRVLWPLDTEAFF. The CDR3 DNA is TGTGCCATCCCCCCCATGAACCGGGTATTATGGCCCTTGGACACTGAAGCTTTCTTT.

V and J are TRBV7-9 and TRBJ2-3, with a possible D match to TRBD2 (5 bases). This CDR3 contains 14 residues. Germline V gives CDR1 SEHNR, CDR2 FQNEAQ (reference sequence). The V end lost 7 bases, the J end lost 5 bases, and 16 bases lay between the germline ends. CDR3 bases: TGTGCCAGCACCTCGACCCCCGGAGGAGATACGCAGTATTTT. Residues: CASTSTPGGDTQYF.

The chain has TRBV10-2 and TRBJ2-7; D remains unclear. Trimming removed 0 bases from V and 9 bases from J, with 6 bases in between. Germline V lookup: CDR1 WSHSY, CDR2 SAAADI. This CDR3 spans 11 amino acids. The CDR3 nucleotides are TGCGCCAGCAGTGAGTCAATGGTGCAGTACTTC. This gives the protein CASSESMVQYF.

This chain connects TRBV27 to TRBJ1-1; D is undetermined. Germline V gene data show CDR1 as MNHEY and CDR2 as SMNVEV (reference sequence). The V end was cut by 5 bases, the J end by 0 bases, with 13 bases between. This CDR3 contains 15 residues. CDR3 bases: TGTGCCAGCAGTAACCTAGAAGGATTGAACACTGAAGCTTTCTTT. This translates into CASSNLEGLNTEAFF.

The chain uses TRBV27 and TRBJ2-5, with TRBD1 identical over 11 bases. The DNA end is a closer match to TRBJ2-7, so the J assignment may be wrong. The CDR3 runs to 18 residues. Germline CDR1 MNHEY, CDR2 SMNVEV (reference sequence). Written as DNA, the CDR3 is TGTGCCAGCAGCCCGTCGTGGACAGGGGGCCCCACTGTCCCCGAGCAGTACTTC. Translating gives CASSPSWTGGPTVPEQYF.

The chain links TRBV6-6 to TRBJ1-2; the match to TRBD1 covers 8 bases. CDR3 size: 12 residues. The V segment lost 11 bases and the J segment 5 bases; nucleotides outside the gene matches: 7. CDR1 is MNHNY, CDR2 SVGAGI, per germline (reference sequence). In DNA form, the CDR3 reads TGTGCCTGCGACAGGGGTGGGTATGGCTACACCTTC. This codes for CACDRGGYGYTF.

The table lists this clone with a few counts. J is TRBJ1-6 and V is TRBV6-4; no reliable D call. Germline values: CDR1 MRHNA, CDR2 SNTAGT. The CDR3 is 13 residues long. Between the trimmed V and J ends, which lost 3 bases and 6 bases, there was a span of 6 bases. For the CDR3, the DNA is TGTGCCAGCAGTGAATTGTCTAATTCACCCCTCCACTTT. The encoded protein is CASSELSNSPLHF.

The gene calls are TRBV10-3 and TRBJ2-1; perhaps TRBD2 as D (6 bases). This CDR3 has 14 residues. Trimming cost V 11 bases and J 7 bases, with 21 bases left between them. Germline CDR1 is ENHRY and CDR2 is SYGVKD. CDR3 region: CAVTGTPIHNEQFF. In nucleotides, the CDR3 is TGTGCCGTCACCGGGACTCCAATTCATAATGAGCAGTTCTTC.

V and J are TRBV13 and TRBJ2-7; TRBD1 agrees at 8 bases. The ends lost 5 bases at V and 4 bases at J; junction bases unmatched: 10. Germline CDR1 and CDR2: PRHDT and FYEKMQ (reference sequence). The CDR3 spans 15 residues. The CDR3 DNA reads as TGTGCCAGCAGCCGCGACCAGGGGGCCAGGTACGAGCAGTACTTC. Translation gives CASSRDQGARYEQYF.

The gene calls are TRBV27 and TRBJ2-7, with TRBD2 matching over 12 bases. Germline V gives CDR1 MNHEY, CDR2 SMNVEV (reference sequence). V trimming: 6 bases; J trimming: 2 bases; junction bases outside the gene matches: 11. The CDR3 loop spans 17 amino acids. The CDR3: CASSLTSGGRSTYEQYF. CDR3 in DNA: TGTGCCAGCAGCCTGACTAGCGGGGGCCGTTCGACCTACGAGCAGTACTTC.

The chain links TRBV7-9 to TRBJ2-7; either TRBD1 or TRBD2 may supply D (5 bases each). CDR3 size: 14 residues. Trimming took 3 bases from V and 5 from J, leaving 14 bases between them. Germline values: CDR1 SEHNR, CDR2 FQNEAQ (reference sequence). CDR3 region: CASSLGSRGDEQYF. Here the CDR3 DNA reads TGTGCCAGCAGCTTGGGGAGTCGAGGGGACGAGCAGTACTTC.

CDR3 nucleotide sequence: TGCGCCTCCACCCTCGGGGCAGAGATGAACACTGAAGCTTTCTTT. It is translated as CASTLGAEMNTEAFF. This chain connects TRBV4-3 to TRBJ1-1; a possible D gene is TRBD1 (5 bases). This CDR3 is built from 15 residues. Germline V lookup: CDR1 LGHNA, CDR2 YSLEER. V dropped 11 bases and J dropped 0 bases, with 19 bases sitting between them.